One T cell receptor (beta chain) is described in this entry. The data are from a study of OX40 agonist ivuxolimab in advanced cancers. Germline CDR1 KGHSH, CDR2 LQKENI. CDR3 size: 15 residues. V lost 2 bases and J lost 2, with 13 bases in between. Clones were read by immunoSEQ multiplex PCR, and TCRdb kept only the in-frame ones, dropping some. The sample lists approximately 91,000 clones, more than 75% occurring once. The sample in question was CD4+ or CD8+ T cells sorted from blood, obtained in a trial of the OX40 agonist ivuxolimab. The sequence was obtained from an adult with an advanced solid tumor such as melanoma, head and neck, liver or kidney cancer. The V gene is TRBV18, the J gene TRBJ2-7; tentative D call: TRBD1 (6 bases). The CDR3 DNA follows: TGTGCCAGCTCACCATCGGACAGCGCGACCTACGAGCAGTACTTC. This sequence encodes CASSPSDSATYEQYF.